These T cell receptor beta chains were read from a single sample in a study of blood T cell repertoires in COVID-19. TCRdb keeps only in-frame clones here, not all; method: immunoSEQ multiplex PCR. The data show a few hundred thousand clones, 70% to 90% seen once. The sequencing sample was made of peripheral blood. The receptors originated from a woman between 45 and 65 years old with COVID-19, enrolled during active disease. Each CDR3 is given with its conserved first and last residue. D genes are given only for firm matches. The size entry is marked missing in some rows and otherwise reads once, few, many or a size class.

v_gene	abundance	j_gene	d_gene	CDR3aa	CDR3nt
TRBV19	NA	TRBJ2-1	TRBD2	CASSMGLLYNEQFF	TGTGCCAGTAGTATGGGACTATTATACAATGAGCAGTTCTTC
TRBV4-2	NA	TRBJ2-3	TRBD2	CASSQLLAGGTDTQYF	TGTGCCAGCAGCCAACTTTTAGCGGGAGGCACAGATACGCAGTATTTT
TRBV10-3	NA	TRBJ2-1	NA	CATRPVTSSYNEQFF	TGTGCCACCAGGCCAGTCACTAGCTCCTACAATGAGCAGTTCTTC
TRBV10-1	NA	TRBJ2-1	TRBD2	CASSEDRLATNEQFF	TGCGCCAGCAGTGAGGACCGACTAGCGACCAATGAGCAGTTCTTC
TRBV6-5	NA	TRBJ2-3	TRBD1	CASSKGTAPDTQYF	TGTGCCAGCAGTAAGGGGACAGCCCCAGATACGCAGTATTTT
TRBV4-2	NA	TRBJ1-4	TRBD1	CASSQDLRGLYEKLFF	TGTGCCAGCAGCCAAGATTTGAGGGGGCTGTATGAAAAACTGTTTTTT
TRBV19	NA	TRBJ2-7	NA	CASSWAGSSYEQYF	TGTGCCAGTAGTTGGGCGGGATCTAGCTACGAGCAGTACTTC
TRBV3-1/TRBV3-2	NA	TRBJ2-1	NA	CASSQRRSTTGNEQFF	TGTGCCAGCAGCCAACGGAGGAGTACTACTGGCAATGAGCAGTTCTTC
TRBV27	once	TRBJ2-1	TRBD2	CASSGSTSSSYNEQFF	TGTGCCAGCAGCGGATCGACTAGCAGCTCCTACAATGAGCAGTTCTTC
TRBV30	NA	TRBJ2-7	TRBD2	CAWRGGLAGYEQYF	TGTGCCTGGAGGGGAGGACTAGCGGGATACGAGCAGTACTTC
TRBV7-2	NA	TRBJ2-7	NA	CASSPGTYAYEQYF	TGTGCCAGCAGCCCGGGGACATACGCGTACGAGCAGTACTTC
TRBV5-1	NA	TRBJ2-7	NA	CASSLGYVAADEQYF	TGCGCCAGCAGCCTTGGTTACGTAGCGGCCGACGAGCAGTACTTC
TRBV6-6	NA	TRBJ1-4	NA	CASTGLTNEKLFF	TGTGCCAGCACCGGACTAACTAATGAAAAACTGTTTTTT
TRBV18	NA	TRBJ1-5	TRBD1	CASSQDRKNQPQHF	TGTGCCAGCTCTCAGGACAGGAAAAATCAGCCCCAGCATTTT
TRBV19	NA	TRBJ1-1	NA	CASSTYGVNTEAFF	TGTGCCAGTAGTACTTACGGAGTTAACACTGAAGCTTTCTTT
TRBV9	NA	TRBJ2-3	NA	CASNLDRSSTDTQYF	TGTGCCAGCAACCTCGACAGATCTAGCACAGATACGCAGTATTTT